This record looks at one T cell receptor beta chain sequence and its context. No antigen is known for it. No base quality information exists; no much larger clone differs at one position. The data were taken from a study of T cells in tuberculosis (dated by TCRdb to between 2018 and 2020). About the full investigation: In the study, CD1B tetramers and high-throughput TCR immunosequencing were combined to characterize T cells specific for the mycobacterial lipid antigen glucose monomycolate (GMM). In a South African clinical cohort, IGRA-negative adolescents, IGRA-positive adolescents with latent tuberculosis and adults with active tuberculosis were compared, with 9 to 10 people in each group.

At study entry, adolescents were screened for latent tuberculosis infection by tuberculin skin test and QuantiFERON-TB GOLD In-Tube IGRA. Immunosequencing was performed on unsorted cryopreserved PBMC and covered 100,000 or so T cells per clinical donor on average. Eleven high schools in the Worcester region of the Western Cape, South Africa, served as enrollment sites for adolescents aged 12 to 18 years. About 10 M. tuberculosis-infected adolescents and ten uninfected adolescents were selected, with the two groups matched for age and sex. For the adolescents, PBMC were isolated by density centrifugation from freshly drawn heparinized blood and then cryopreserved. TCR libraries were generated with the immunoSEQ multiplex PCR assay, using TCR-beta and/or TCR-alpha/delta assays for each sample. The amplified TCR libraries were sequenced using the Illumina high-throughput platform. For the original study's pipeline: Clustering and dimensionality reduction relied on pairwise TCRdist distances among GMM-specific receptors from T cells that were either sorted ex vivo or expanded in vitro. Each clinical repertoire was scored by mean NN-distance, the average TCRdist to the nearest 10% of tetramer-positive reference sequences. GEM TCR motif frequency was calculated as the fraction of unique TCRs that matched known GEM sequences in V/J usage and CDR3 length. Linear discriminant analysis with leave-one-out cross-validation, implemented in scikit-learn, was used to classify active tuberculosis. In its TCRdb copy, this immuneACCESS table keeps in-frame sequences only and misses some clones. Where compared with another copy, unresolved V genes explain less than half of these, and the others have no known cause. That table furnishes V, J and clone size, whereas the DNA furnished D and trimming. The sample profile shows about 34,000 clones; 91% of them were found once. In total, the top ten clones hold 2% to 2.5% of the sample.

The investigation overall reported the following: Clinical samples were selected based on which cryopreserved specimens were available, and the active tuberculosis cases were adults whereas the controls were adolescents. Smaller mean NN-distances to GMM-specific TCRs were observed in active tuberculosis TCR-alpha repertoires than in IGRA-negative controls, suggesting clonal expansion of GMM-specific TCRs. Smaller NN-distances were partly driven by shorter CDR3-alpha lengths in active tuberculosis patients, and statistical significance was not reached for the TCR-beta difference. With the diverse GMM-specific repertoire as input, a classifier achieved approximately 90% accuracy (AUROC 0.7 to 0.95), whereas GEM motif frequencies as input gave under 75% accuracy.

From a lookup of the germline V gene, CDR1 and CDR2 are MGHDK and SYGVNS. V gives up 7 bases and J gives up 0 bases, and the segment between their germline ends measures 7 bases. Spanning cysteine to phenylalanine, the CDR3 consists of 12 amino acids. Only the CDR3 part of the read is kept: 36 bases, read in frame from the first base. This receptor was taken from a donor aged 10-29 years with latent tuberculosis or without tuberculosis infection. The chain joins TRBV25-1 to TRBJ2-7; the D region possibly corresponds to TRBD2 (6 bases align). Sequenced: PBMCs. Read as DNA, the sequence is TGTGCCAGCACAGCGGGCTCCTACGAGCAGTACTTC. The encoded protein is CASTAGSYEQYF.